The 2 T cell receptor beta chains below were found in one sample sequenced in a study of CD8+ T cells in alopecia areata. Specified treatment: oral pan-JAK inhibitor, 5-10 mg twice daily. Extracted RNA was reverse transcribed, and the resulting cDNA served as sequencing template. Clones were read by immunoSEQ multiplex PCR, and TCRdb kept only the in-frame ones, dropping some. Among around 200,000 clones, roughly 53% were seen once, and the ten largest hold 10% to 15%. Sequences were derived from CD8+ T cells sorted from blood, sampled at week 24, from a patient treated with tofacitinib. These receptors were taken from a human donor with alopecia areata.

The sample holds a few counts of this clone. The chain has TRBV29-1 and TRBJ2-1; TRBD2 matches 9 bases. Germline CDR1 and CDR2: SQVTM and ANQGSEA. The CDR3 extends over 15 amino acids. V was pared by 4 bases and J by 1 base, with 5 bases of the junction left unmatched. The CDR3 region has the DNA TGCAGCGTTGTTTTAGCGGGGGCGTCCTACAATGAGCAGTTCTTC. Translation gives CSVVLAGASYNEQFF.

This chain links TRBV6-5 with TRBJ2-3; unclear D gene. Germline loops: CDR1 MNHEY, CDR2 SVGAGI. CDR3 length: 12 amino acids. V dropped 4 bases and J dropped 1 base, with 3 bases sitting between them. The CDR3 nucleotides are TGTGCCAGCAGTTCCCGCACAGATACGCAGTATTTT. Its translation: CASSSRTDTQYF.